This TCR beta chain comes out of a study of blood T cell repertoires in COVID-19. Study-wide context: PBMCs, B-cell-depleted T cells, or T cells were the source of the cDNA or gDNA that made up the material.

The authors' processing: Amplified reference gene primers provided the basis for estimating nucleated cell counts. The table came from immunoSEQ multiplex PCR; TCRdb's copy has only in-frame clones and leaves some out. For V, J and clone size, that table is used; D and trimming come from the DNA. The repertoire holds approximately 25,000 clones, with 65% to 80% as singletons. Recruited during active infection, patients (from Seattle) were subsequently followed longitudinally. Sample: peripheral blood. The clonotype comes from a man in his fifties or sixties with COVID-19, enrolled during active disease.

The CDR3 DNA reads as TGTGCCAGCACGACTAGCGGGTCCCGCCCAGATACGCAGTATTTT. Its translation: CASTTSGSRPDTQYF. V and J are TRBV2 and TRBJ2-3; the match to TRBD2 covers 10 bases. This CDR3 contains 15 residues. V was clipped by 7 bases and J by 4 bases; unmatched bases: 8. Germline V gives CDR1 SNHLY, CDR2 FYNNEI.